What follows are 22 T cell receptor beta chains derived from one specimen sequenced in a study of regulatory T cells in long-lasting Graves disease (dated by TCRdb to the early 2020s). Libraries came from multiplex PCR. Sequencing took place on an Illumina HiSeq 4000. CDR3 regions were amplified by Arm-PCR with iRepertoire HTBI primers to construct TCR beta libraries. TCRdb applied fastp at Q25 and MiXCR to the public reads, then kept only in-frame beta chains. Each record represents a unique CDR3 protein, reported with the most common genes and DNA among its rows. The sample contains about 620,000 distinct CDR3 sequences, 16% of them found a single time. Roughly 18% of the sample rests with the top ten. The meaning of the sample's time point label: newly diagnosed GD, antithyroid drugs for less than 3 months. For both TCR sequencing and RNA sequencing, RNA was extracted from PBMCs in TRIzol. These data are also associated with another study on T cells in Graves' hyperthyroidism and ophthalmopathy.

Sample: peripheral blood mononuclear cells (PBMCs), taken at new diagnosis, from a patient treated with antithyroid drugs. These receptors originate from a woman aged 25 to 39 with Graves disease. Donor details come from another sample of the same person, matched by shared clones.

The chain uses TRBV6-2 or TRBV6-3 and TRBJ1-5; 10 bases are a match to TRBD1. The CDR3 runs 17 residues. Germline loops: CDR1 MNHEY, CDR2 SVGEGT. J gave up 4 bases and V 1 base, and 7 bases lay outside the gene matches. DNA for the CDR3: TGTGCCAGCAGTTACTACCCCGGACAGGGGGGAAATCAGCCCCAGCATTTT. Encoded protein: CASSYYPGQGGNQPQHF.

On this clonotype itself: A clone one base away is much larger, so this may be a read error. The CDR3: CASSSGQGARGTDMQYF. DNA of the CDR3: TGTGCCAGCAGCTCAGGACAGGGGGCGAGGGGCACAGATATGCAGTATTTT. The chain couples TRBV7-3 to TRBJ2-3, with 11 bases matching TRBD1. Germline assignment: CDR1 SGHTA and CDR2 FQGTGA. CDR3 length equals 17 residues.

This clonotype was recorded at least ten times. The V gene is TRBV28, the J gene TRBJ2-1; 10 positions match TRBD2. V was pared by 4 bases and J by 4 bases, with 4 bases of the junction left unmatched. This CDR3 is 15 amino acids long. Germline V gene lookup returns CDR1 MDHEN and CDR2 SYDVKM. Written as DNA, the CDR3 is TGTGCCAGCAGTTCAGCGGGAGGGCCGTACAATGAGCAGTTCTTC. Protein sequence: CASSSAGGPYNEQFF.

Points on this clonotype: A much larger clone differs from this one at a single base, so this may be a read error. V usage is TRBV28 and J usage is TRBJ1-3, with D unresolved. This CDR3 comprises 16 residues. CDR1 is MDHEN and CDR2 is SYDVKM in the germline V gene. For the CDR3, the DNA is TGTGCCGGCAGTCCCCATCAGGAGAACTCTGGAAACACCATATATTTT. Its translation is CAGSPHQENSGNTIYF.

In its sample, this clonotype was seen a few times. The gene calls are TRBV20-1 and TRBJ1-1; D ambiguous. The CDR3 loop spans 13 amino acids. The germline gives CDR1 DFQATT, CDR2 SNEGSKA (reference sequence). V lost 7 bases and J lost 0, with 12 bases in between. The CDR3 coding sequence is TGCAGTGGTACGAAGACCTTGAACACTGAAGCTTTCTTT. Amino acid sequence: CSGTKTLNTEAFF.

The sample holds many counts of this clonotype. The V and J genes are TRBV29-1 and TRBJ1-4; D gene ambiguous. The CDR3 length is 13 residues. Trimming shortened V by 4 bases and J by 0 bases, and 6 bases separated the two germline ends. Per the germline V gene, CDR1 is SQVTM and CDR2 is ANQGSEA. CDR3 residues: CSVAGPTNEKLFF. As DNA, the CDR3 is TGCAGCGTTGCCGGACCAACTAATGAAAAACTGTTTTTT.

This clonotype was observed once. This may be a read error: a much more frequent sequence differs by one nucleotide. The chain uses TRBV7-2 and TRBJ1-4; TRBD1 might be the D (5 bases). Germline V CDR1 and CDR2: SGHTA, FQGNSA. V dropped 2 bases and J dropped 7 bases, with 8 bases sitting between them. This CDR3 region has 13 residues. CDR3 amino acids: CASSLRGSEKLFF. The CDR3 DNA reads as TGTGCCAGCAGCTTAAGGGGATCTGAAAAACTGTTTTTT. The full variable domain, rest sourced from reference TRBV7-2 and TRBJ1-4, is GAGVSQSPSNKVTEKGKDVELRCDPISGHTALYWYRQSLGQGLEFLIYFQGNSAPDKSGLPSDRFSAERTGGSVSTLTIQRTQQEDSAVYLCASSLRGSEKLFFGSGTQLSVL.

The rearrangement links TRBV11-2 to TRBJ2-7; the match to TRBD1 covers 7 bases. The germline gives CDR1 SGHAT, CDR2 FQNNGV. With V trimmed by 5 bases and J by 0 bases, 7 bases remained unmatched. This CDR3 has 15 amino acids. For the CDR3, the DNA is TGTGCCAGCAGCCCGGGACAGTCGTACTCCTACGAGCAGTACTTC. This translates into CASSPGQSYSYEQYF.

A note on this clonotype: A read error may produce the germline difference seen at one junction end. This chain links TRBV12-3 or TRBV12-4 with TRBJ2-5; D might be TRBD1 or TRBD2, each matching 5 bases. The CDR3 extends over 15 amino acids. The CDR3 loop reads CASSLGTIVLGTQHF. The CDR3, as DNA: TGTGCCAGCAGTTTAGGAACAATAGTATTGGGGACCCAGCACTTC.

This clonotype was counted only a few times. This chain joins TRBV7-9 and TRBJ2-7; unclear D gene. V gave up 1 base and J gave up 2 bases, with 15 bases separating them. Germline lookup yields CDR1 SEHNR and CDR2 FQNEAQ (reference sequence). CDR3 length: 16 residues. The CDR3 region is CASSLGSGGITYEQYF. DNA for the CDR3: TGTGCCAGCAGCTTAGGCTCGGGCGGCATAACCTACGAGCAGTACTTC.

The chain couples TRBV20-1 to TRBJ2-7; D uncertain. CDR3 length: 14 amino acids. V was cut by 6 bases and J by 2 bases, with 17 bases left in between. The germline V gene encodes CDR1 DFQATT and CDR2 SNEGSKA (reference sequence). CDR3 nucleotide sequence: TGCAGTGCCAATCCTCCTCCCTTGGCCTACGAGCAGTACTTC. Amino acid sequence: CSANPPPLAYEQYF.

There are a few counts of this clonotype. This chain uses TRBV28 with TRBJ1-2; D remains ambiguous. The CDR3 is made up of 15 amino acids. Per the germline V gene, CDR1 is MDHEN and CDR2 is SYDVKM. V lost 3 bases and J 4 bases, leaving 15 bases between the germline ends. The CDR3 DNA sequence: TGTGCCAGCAGTTTTAGCCGCCCAGGACTCTATGGCTACACCTTC. This translates into CASSFSRPGLYGYTF.

There are a few counts of this clonotype. The rearrangement joins TRBV19 to TRBJ2-7; D may be TRBD2 (6 bases). The CDR3 has 12 residues. V was shortened by 9 bases and J by 5 bases, with 14 bases between the two germline ends. From germline, CDR1 is LNHDA and CDR2 SQIVND (reference sequence). The CDR3 nucleotides read TGTGCCAGCGGACACCCGGGGGACGAGCAGTACTTC. It encodes CASGHPGDEQYF.

The sample holds many counts of this clonotype. The chain uses TRBV28 and TRBJ2-7; the D is unclear. The CDR3 covers 14 residues. Trimming took 3 bases from V and 1 from J, leaving 10 bases between them. Per the germline V gene, CDR1 is MDHEN and CDR2 is SYDVKM. The CDR3 bases are TGTGCCAGCAGTTTTCCGGCAGAGTCCTACGAGCAGTACTTC. Amino acid sequence: CASSFPAESYEQYF.

Ten or more counts support this clonotype. The V and J genes are TRBV7-2 and TRBJ1-2; D is unresolved. From germline, CDR1 is SGHTA and CDR2 FQGNSA. This CDR3 region has 12 residues. The ends were cut back, 1 base at V and 6 bases at J, with 6 bases in the middle. The CDR3 sequence: CASSLGSNGYTF. CDR3 nucleotide sequence: TGTGCCAGCAGCTTAGGCAGCAATGGCTACACCTTC.

This clonotype occurred a few times. This sequence joins TRBV15 and TRBJ2-3, with a possible D match to TRBD2 (5 bases). V was shortened by 0 bases and J by 6 bases, with 13 bases between the two germline ends. In germline, CDR1 is LNHNV, CDR2 YYDKDF (reference sequence). There are 15 residues in the CDR3. CDR3: CATSRDHDKRDTQYF. Written as DNA, the CDR3 is TGTGCCACCAGCAGAGATCATGATAAGCGGGATACGCAGTATTTT.

At least ten counts were recorded for this clonotype. This chain joins TRBV28 and TRBJ2-3; the match to TRBD1 covers 8 bases. The CDR3 runs 16 residues. With V trimmed by 5 bases and J by 1 base, 8 bases remained unmatched. Germline V gene sequence: CDR1 MDHEN, CDR2 SYDVKM. The chain's CDR3 is CASSTFPGQGTDTQYF. As DNA, the CDR3 is TGTGCCAGCAGTACCTTCCCGGGACAGGGCACAGATACGCAGTATTTT.

This clonotype was seen many times. The gene calls are TRBV11-2 and TRBJ1-2; 8 bases match TRBD1. Germline CDR1 reads SGHAT; CDR2 reads FQNNGV. The CDR3 contains 15 residues. V lost 5 bases and J lost 4; bases outside the gene matches: 9. CDR3 sequence reads: CASSVQDRAGYGYTF. CDR3 nucleotides: TGTGCCAGCAGCGTTCAGGACAGGGCTGGCTATGGCTACACCTTC. Full variable domain (remainder filled in from reference TRBV11-2 and TRBJ1-2): EAGVAQSPRYKIIEKRQSVAFWCNPISGHATLYWYQQILGQGPKLLIQFQNNGVVDDSQLPKDRFSAERLKGVDSTLKIQPAKLEDSAVYLCASSVQDRAGYGYTFGSGTRLTVV.

This clonotype was seen only a few times. The chain couples TRBV19 to TRBJ2-1, with 7 positions matching TRBD1. Germline V gene sequence: CDR1 LNHDA, CDR2 SQIVND (reference sequence). The CDR3 totals 15 residues. The trim removed 3 bases at V and 8 bases at J, leaving 10 bases unmatched. In DNA, the CDR3 is TGTGCCAGTAGTATCACCGGACAGGCAGGTCATGAGCAGTTCTTC. Its protein is CASSITGQAGHEQFF.

The gene calls are TRBV12-3 or TRBV12-4 and TRBJ2-3; D is possibly TRBD2 (6 bases). Between the trimmed V and J ends, which lost 3 bases and 6 bases, there was a span of 16 bases. This CDR3 is built from 15 residues. The CDR3 DNA reads TGTGCCAGCAGTTTTTTCCCGGGGGTCCGGGATACGCAGTATTTT. Its translation: CASSFFPGVRDTQYF.

This clonotype was counted at least ten times. This rearrangement joins TRBV5-1 to TRBJ1-1, with 9 bases matching TRBD1. CDR3 length: 16 amino acids. J was trimmed by 0 bases and V by 4 bases; bases with no gene match: 7. Germline V CDR1 and CDR2: SGHRS, YFSETQ. CDR3 sequence reads: CASSPDRGNLNTEAFF. The CDR3 nucleotides read TGCGCCAGCAGCCCTGACAGGGGGAACTTGAACACTGAAGCTTTCTTT.

This clonotype was seen repeatedly, ten times or more. The chain is built from TRBV2 and TRBJ2-1; D is possibly TRBD1 (5 bases). Germline CDR1 reads SNHLY; CDR2 reads FYNNEI. The CDR3 covers 14 residues. The V gene lost 4 bases and the J gene lost 7 bases, with 14 bases spanning the gap. This CDR3 reads CASSVQASRNEQFF. CDR3 bases: TGTGCCAGCAGTGTACAGGCCTCTAGGAATGAGCAGTTCTTC.